This TCR beta chain emerged from a study of blood T cell repertoires in COVID-19 (dated by TCRdb to the early 2020s). A note on the overall study: Samples from collaborators originated in the United States, Italy and Spain and spanned both the acute and convalescent phases of COVID-19. The prospective study material was composed of cDNA or gDNA derived from T cells, B-cell-depleted T cells, or PBMCs. The dataset comprised deeply sampled blood TCRbeta repertoires from subjects exposed to, actively infected with, or recovered from COVID-19. The repertoires were released in a freely available public database meant as a resource for research on the immune response to SARS-CoV-2. The samples were drawn from two sources: the first 160 participants of the ongoing ImmuneRACE study, and 1,000 to 1,500 subjects contributed by 6 global collaborators. Nearly every sample came with metadata listing a de-identified subject ID, COVID-19 status, age in years and sex. Where available, HLA class I and class II types were taken from metadata supplied by the sample provider and were not determined by assay-based typing. What the work shows at the level of the full study, not this receptor alone: How much clinical and demographic metadata was included differed by source and by participant, and the metadata was provided uncurated.

TCRbeta CDR3 regions were amplified from genomic DNA by means of the immunoSEQ Assay, a bias-controlled multiplex PCR. Per the authors' processing: The number of nucleated cells in each sample was estimated by amplification of reference gene primers within the assay. To quantify the absolute abundance of each unique TCRbeta CDR3 rearrangement, sequence reads were collapsed and filtered. For each sample, productive Simpson clonality was calculated as the square root of Simpson's diversity index across productive rearrangements. What TCRdb holds here is the immuneACCESS table cut down to in-frame rearrangements. Part of the clones is not present; checked against another copy, under half of the missing clones reflect an unresolved V gene, and the others are unexplained. V and J calls plus clone size are reproduced from that table; the DNA served to infer D and trimming. The sample data list more than 95,000 clones, and 85% of these were observed just once. 25% to 30% of the sample is taken by the ten largest.

The CDR3 sequence holds 15 residues, the cysteine and phenylalanine included. CDR3 DNA only is kept here, 45 bases in frame from base 1. V is pruned by 4 bases and J by 8 bases, leaving 9 bases of the junction without a gene match. The germline V gene gives CDR1 as SGDLS and CDR2 as YYNGEE. The collaborating institutions used their own protocols to collect whole blood in K2EDTA tubes. Collaborator samples were shipped for TCRbeta analysis as frozen whole blood, isolated PBMCs, or DNA extracted from either sample type. Concerning this clone itself: The antigen this receptor binds is unknown. Base qualities are not at hand, and no much larger clone is one base apart.

In this chain, TRBV9 is recombined with TRBJ1-4; TRBD1 agrees with 9 junctional bases. The sequence was obtained from an elderly woman with acute or convalescent COVID-19. The sequencing sample was made of peripheral blood. The nucleotides are TGTGCCAGCAGCAAAGAACAGGGGGCGGACGAAAAACTGTTTTTT. Its protein reads: CASSKEQGADEKLFF.